These 26 T cell receptor beta chains originate from one sample sequenced in a study of blood T cell repertoires in COVID-19. The data were produced by immunoSEQ multiplex PCR, yet TCRdb's version contains in-frame clones alone and is incomplete. Here the sample spans more than 150,000 clones, 85% to 90% being singletons. Input material: peripheral blood. These receptors all come from a woman between 70 and 85 years old with acute or convalescent COVID-19.

This chain links TRBV10-3 with TRBJ2-1, with 9 positions matching TRBD2. Trimming at V came to 7 bases and at J to 7 bases, leaving 11 bases not matched to a gene. The CDR3 runs 15 residues. Germline values: CDR1 ENHRY, CDR2 SYGVKD. Written as DNA, the CDR3 is TGTGCCATCACTGGGGCGGGAGGGTCGTGGAATGAGCAGTTCTTC. Translating gives CAITGAGGSWNEQFF.

The V call is TRBV6-1, the J call TRBJ1-6; possible D gene TRBD1, 5 bases. V dropped 2 bases and J dropped 4 bases, with 12 bases sitting between them. The CDR3 consists of 16 residues. CDR1 and CDR2 (germline): MNHNS, SASEGT. DNA for the CDR3: TGTGCCAGCAGTGAACGTGGGGCTCTGTATAATTCACCCCTCCACTTT. It translates to CASSERGALYNSPLHF.

The V gene is TRBV5-4, the J gene TRBJ2-6; perhaps TRBD1 as D (6 bases). The CDR3 extends over 16 amino acids. CDR1 and CDR2 (germline): SGHNT, YYREEE (reference sequence). The germline V and J ends were trimmed by 0 bases and 2 bases, with 9 bases remaining between them. As DNA, the CDR3 is TGTGCCAGCAGCTTGGTGCAGGGGCCTGGGGCCAACGTCCTGACTTTC. Amino acids: CASSLVQGPGANVLTF.

The chain is built from TRBV5-1 and TRBJ1-3, with a weak D call TRBD1 (6 bases). Looked up from germline, CDR1 is SGHRS and CDR2 is YFSETQ. This CDR3 is 13 amino acids long. V dropped 0 bases and J dropped 8 bases, with 9 bases sitting between them. The CDR3 region has the DNA TGCGCCAGCAGCTTGGAGGGGGGGTACACCATATATTTT. Protein: CASSLEGGYTIYF.

This chain uses TRBV5-4 with TRBJ2-2, with TRBD2 identical over 7 bases. Germline CDR1 reads SGHNT; CDR2 reads YYREEE (reference sequence). The CDR3 consists of 16 residues. Germline trimming cut 3 bases from V and 3 bases from J; bases unmatched to any gene: 8. The CDR3 spells CASSYLAGVDTGELFF. The CDR3 DNA reads TGTGCCAGCAGCTATTTGGCGGGAGTGGACACCGGGGAGCTGTTTTTT.

This chain connects TRBV29-1 to TRBJ1-2; unclear D gene. V lost 2 bases, J lost 4 bases, and 8 bases lay in between. This CDR3 is 12 amino acids long. The germline CDR1 and CDR2 sequences are SQVTM and ANQGSEA. The CDR3 here is CSVETGIYGYTF. CDR3 sequence (DNA): TGCAGCGTTGAAACGGGGATCTATGGCTACACCTTC.

This chain connects TRBV6-5 to TRBJ1-2; D is undetermined. CDR3 length: 14 amino acids. V lost 0 bases, J lost 2 bases, and 7 bases lay in between. Germline-derived CDR1 and CDR2 are MNHEY and SVGAGI. CDR3 sequence: CASSYSSRNYGYTF. The CDR3 nucleotides read TGTGCCAGCAGTTACTCGTCGAGAAACTATGGCTACACCTTC.

This clone was counted once. CDR3 sequence (DNA): TGTGCCAGCAGTAACAGGGTGGTGCAGCCCCAGCATTTT. The encoded protein is CASSNRVVQPQHF. The chain carries TRBV6-2 or TRBV6-3 and TRBJ1-5, with D possibly TRBD1 on 6 matching bases. V was trimmed by 5 bases and J by 7 bases, leaving 12 bases between them. The length of the CDR3 is 13 residues. Germline CDR1 is MNHEY and CDR2 is SVGEGT.

The chain joins TRBV5-4 to TRBJ2-5; TRBD2 might be the D (6 bases). Germline-derived CDR1 and CDR2 are SGHNT and YYREEE (reference sequence). Trimming took off 2 bases at V and 5 bases at J, with 13 bases between the two ends. This CDR3 comprises 14 residues. CDR3 DNA sequence: TGTGCCAGCAGCTTAGGACGGGGGAGGGAGACCCAGTACTTC. Residues: CASSLGRGRETQYF.

This rearrangement joins TRBV5-1 to TRBJ2-3; D gene ambiguous. The germline gives CDR1 SGHRS, CDR2 YFSETQ. The CDR3 is 16 amino acids. V lost 3 bases and J lost 0, with 14 bases in between. CDR3 region: CASSSSPGASTDTQYF. CDR3 nucleotides: TGCGCCAGCAGCTCCTCCCCTGGAGCTAGCACAGATACGCAGTATTTT.

The chain is built from TRBV18 and TRBJ1-2, with unresolved D. The CDR3 spans 13 residues. V was cut by 2 bases and J by 2 bases, with 6 bases left in between. CDR1 and CDR2 (germline): KGHSH, LQKENI. CDR3 region: CASSPDTNYGYTF. The CDR3, as DNA: TGTGCCAGCTCACCAGACACGAACTATGGCTACACCTTC.

In nucleotides, the CDR3 is TGTGCCAGCAGCACCAAGGGGGCTTCGACCTACGAGCAGTACTTC. This codes for CASSTKGASTYEQYF. V is TRBV3-1 (or the pseudogene TRBV3-2) and J is TRBJ2-7, with 7 bases aligning to TRBD1. Germline V gives CDR1 LGHDT, CDR2 YNNKEL (reference sequence). CDR3 length equals 15 residues. Trimming took 5 bases from V and 2 from J; bases not matched to a gene: 9.

The rearrangement joins TRBV7-2 to TRBJ2-7, with 7 nucleotides matching TRBD2. With 1 base clipped from V and 6 bases from J, the junction kept 6 bases outside the gene matches. CDR3 size: 14 residues. Germline V lookup: CDR1 SGHTA, CDR2 FQGNSA. The CDR3 sequence is CASSLVAGAAEQYF. CDR3 nucleotide sequence: TGTGCCAGCAGCTTAGTTGCGGGAGCGGCCGAGCAGTACTTC.

This sequence joins TRBV9 and TRBJ2-1, with 10 positions matching TRBD2. J gave up 1 base and V 2 bases, and 3 bases lay outside the gene matches. Germline CDR1 and CDR2: SGDLS and YYNGEE. CDR3 length equals 16 residues. DNA of the CDR3: TGTGCCAGCAGCGTCCAAGCGGGAGGGTCCTACAATGAGCAGTTCTTC. This codes for CASSVQAGGSYNEQFF.

The V and J genes are TRBV9 and TRBJ1-5; 9 bases align to TRBD1. Germline CDR1 reads SGDLS; CDR2 reads YYNGEE. The CDR3 has 15 amino acids. After removal of 1 base from V and 5 bases from J, the junction contained 4 bases not matched to a gene. The CDR3 spells CASSVSGQGHQPQHF. The DNA of the CDR3 is TGTGCCAGCAGCGTATCTGGACAGGGGCATCAGCCCCAGCATTTT.

V usage is TRBV28 and J usage is TRBJ1-2; D gene uncertain. This CDR3 contains 12 residues. Germline CDR1 MDHEN, CDR2 SYDVKM. Trimming shortened V by 4 bases and J by 8 bases, and 11 bases separated the two germline ends. This CDR3 is CASSSPGRGYTF. In DNA form, the CDR3 reads TGTGCCAGCAGTTCCCCAGGTCGGGGCTACACCTTC.

This rearrangement joins TRBV6-1 to TRBJ1-6; 10 bases line up with TRBD1. The J segment lost 0 bases and the V segment lost 3 bases, leaving 8 bases of the junction unmatched. In germline, CDR1 is MNHNS, CDR2 SASEGT. The CDR3 has 19 amino acids. The CDR3 nucleotides read TGTGCCAGCAGTGATTTTGGGACAGGGGCCAACTCCTATAATTCACCCCTCCACTTT. Its protein product is CASSDFGTGANSYNSPLHF.

The chain carries TRBV6-6 and TRBJ2-2, with D maybe TRBD1 (6 bases). Trimming removed 5 bases at V and 4 bases at J, with 17 bases between. There are 16 residues in the CDR3. Germline lookup yields CDR1 MNHNY and CDR2 SVGAGI (reference sequence). This CDR3 reads CASSPLSTGTTGELFF. The CDR3 coding sequence is TGTGCCAGCAGTCCACTAAGCACAGGGACCACCGGGGAGCTGTTTTTT.

This clone was seen a single time. This rearrangement joins TRBV30 to TRBJ1-3; TRBD1 matches at 8 bases. Trimming cost V 0 bases and J 7 bases; bases outside gene matches: 5. This CDR3 spans 14 amino acids. The germline CDR1 and CDR2 sequences are GTSNPN and SVGIG (reference sequence). Here the CDR3 DNA reads TGTGCCTGGAGTGTACAGGGGGGGTTCAACACCATATATTTT. Translating gives CAWSVQGGFNTIYF. Based on the CDR3 plus reference TRBV30 and TRBJ1-3, the full variable domain is SQTIHQWPATLVQPVGSPLSLECTVEGTSNPNLYWYRQAAGRGLQLLFYSVGIGQISSEVPQNLSASRPQDRQFILSSKKLLLSDSGFYLCAWSVQGGFNTIYFGEGSWLTVV.

The chain has TRBV6-5 and TRBJ1-3; D is possibly TRBD1 (6 bases). The CDR3 has 13 residues. The V end was cut by 7 bases, the J end by 3 bases, with 10 bases between. The V gene's germline CDR1 is MNHEY and CDR2 SVGAGI. In nucleotides, the CDR3 is TGTGCCAGCAAACAGGGAAATGGAAACACCATATATTTT. Translating it yields CASKQGNGNTIYF.

This chain joins TRBV28 and TRBJ2-7; D not certain. This CDR3 contains 15 residues. Per the germline V gene, CDR1 is MDHEN and CDR2 is SYDVKM. V lost 4 bases and J 2 bases, leaving 15 bases between the germline ends. CDR3 loop: CASSSVLAAAYEQYF. The CDR3 nucleotides read TGTGCCAGCAGTTCGGTCCTGGCGGCAGCCTACGAGCAGTACTTC. The full variable domain, its missing parts supplied by reference TRBV28 and TRBJ2-7, is DVKVTQSSRYLVKRTGEKVFLECVQDMDHENMFWYRQDPGLGLRLIYFSYDVKMKEKGDIPEGYSVSREKKERFSLILESASTNQTSMYLCASSSVLAAAYEQYFGPGTRLTVT.

This chain links TRBV11-3 with TRBJ1-2, with D hard to call. The ends were cut back, 1 base at V and 5 bases at J, with 8 bases in the middle. Germline V gene sequence: CDR1 SGHNT, CDR2 YENEEA. The CDR3 has 13 amino acids. CDR3 residues: CASSLVGGYGYTF. The CDR3 DNA reads as TGTGCCAGCAGCTTAGTAGGCGGATATGGCTACACCTTC.

This clone was detected only once. This chain uses TRBV5-5 with TRBJ1-1; D is perhaps TRBD1 (5 bases). CDR3 length: 15 residues. Germline V gene data show CDR1 as SGHKS and CDR2 as YYEKEE (reference sequence). Between the trimmed V and J ends, which lost 2 bases and 0 bases, there was a span of 11 bases. The CDR3 loop reads CASSFRATMNTEAFF. DNA of the CDR3: TGTGCCAGCAGCTTCAGGGCCACCATGAACACTGAAGCTTTCTTT.

The sample holds one count of this clone. The V and J genes are TRBV18 and TRBJ1-2, with 7 bases that match TRBD1. The CDR3 is 15 residues long. Germline CDR1 and CDR2: KGHSH and LQKENI. J lost 0 bases, V lost 3 bases, and 4 bases had no gene match. The CDR3 DNA follows: TGTGCCAGCTCACCCGGGACAGACGCTAACTATGGCTACACCTTC. Its translation: CASSPGTDANYGYTF.

V gene TRBV15 combines with J gene TRBJ2-5, with a tentative D call TRBD2 (5 bases). V dropped 6 bases and J dropped 5 bases, with 16 bases sitting between them. The CDR3 extends over 14 amino acids. The germline V gene has CDR1 LNHNV and CDR2 YYDKDF (reference sequence). The CDR3 here is CATRLTGEHETQYF. The CDR3 DNA follows: TGTGCCACCAGGCTCACCGGGGAGCACGAGACCCAGTACTTC.

The chain combines TRBV9 with TRBJ2-3, with 12 bases that match TRBD1. The V gene's germline CDR1 is SGDLS and CDR2 YYNGEE. CDR3 size: 17 residues. V dropped 0 bases and J dropped 5; count of bases not matched to a gene: 7. CDR3 residues: CASSVGAGTGGIDTQYF. In DNA, the CDR3 is TGTGCCAGCAGCGTAGGGGCCGGGACAGGGGGCATAGATACGCAGTATTTT.